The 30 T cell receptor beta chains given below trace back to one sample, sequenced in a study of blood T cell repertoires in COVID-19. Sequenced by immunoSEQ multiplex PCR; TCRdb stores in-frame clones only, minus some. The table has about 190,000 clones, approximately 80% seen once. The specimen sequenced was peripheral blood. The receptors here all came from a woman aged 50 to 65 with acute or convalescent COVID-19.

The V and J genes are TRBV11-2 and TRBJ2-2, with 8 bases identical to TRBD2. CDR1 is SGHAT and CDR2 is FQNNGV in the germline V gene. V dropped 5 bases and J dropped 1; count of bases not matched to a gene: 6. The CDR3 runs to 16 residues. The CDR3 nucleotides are TGTGCCAGCAGCCCCCGAAGCGGGGGGAACACCGGGGAGCTGTTTTTT. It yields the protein CASSPRSGGNTGELFF.

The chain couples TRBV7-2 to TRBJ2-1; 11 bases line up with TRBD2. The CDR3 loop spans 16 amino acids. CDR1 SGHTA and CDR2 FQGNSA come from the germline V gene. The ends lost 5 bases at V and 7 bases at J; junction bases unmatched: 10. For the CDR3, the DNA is TGTGCCAGCAGCGTTAGCGGGGGGGCCAACAGAAATGAGCAGTTCTTC. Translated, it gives CASSVSGGANRNEQFF.

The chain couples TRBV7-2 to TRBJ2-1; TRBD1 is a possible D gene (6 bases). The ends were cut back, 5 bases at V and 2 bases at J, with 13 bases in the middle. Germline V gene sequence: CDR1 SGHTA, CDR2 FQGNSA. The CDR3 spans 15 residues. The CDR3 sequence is CASSNQGSPYNEQFF. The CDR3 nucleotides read TGTGCCAGCAGCAATCAGGGGAGCCCCTACAATGAGCAGTTCTTC.

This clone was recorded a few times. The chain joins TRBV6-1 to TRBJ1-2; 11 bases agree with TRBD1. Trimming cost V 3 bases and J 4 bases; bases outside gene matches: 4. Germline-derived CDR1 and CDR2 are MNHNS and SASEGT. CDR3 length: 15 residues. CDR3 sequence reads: CASSEGTGGIYGYTF. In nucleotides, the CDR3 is TGTGCCAGCAGTGAGGGGACAGGGGGAATCTATGGCTACACCTTC.

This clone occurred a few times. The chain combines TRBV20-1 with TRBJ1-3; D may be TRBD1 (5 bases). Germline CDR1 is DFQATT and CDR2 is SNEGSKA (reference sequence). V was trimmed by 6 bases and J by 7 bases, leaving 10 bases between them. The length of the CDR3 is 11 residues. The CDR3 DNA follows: TGCAGTGCCCTTGGGGGGAACACCATATATTTT. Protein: CSALGGNTIYF.

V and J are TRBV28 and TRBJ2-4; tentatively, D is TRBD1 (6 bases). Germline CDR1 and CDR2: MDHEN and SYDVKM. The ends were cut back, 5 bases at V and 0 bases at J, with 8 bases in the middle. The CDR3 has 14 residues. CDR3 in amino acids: CASSLQGAKNIQYF. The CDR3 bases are TGTGCCAGCAGTCTACAGGGAGCCAAAAACATTCAGTACTTC.

This CDR3 is CAISEGVSGRPQQYF. CDR3 in DNA: TGTGCCATCAGTGAGGGGGTTAGCGGGAGGCCGCAGCAGTACTTC. The rearrangement joins TRBV10-3 to TRBJ2-7; 10 bases agree with TRBD2. The CDR3 is 15 residues long. CDR1 ENHRY and CDR2 SYGVKD come from the germline V gene. V lost 2 bases to trimming and J lost 8 bases; unmatched junction nucleotides: 9.

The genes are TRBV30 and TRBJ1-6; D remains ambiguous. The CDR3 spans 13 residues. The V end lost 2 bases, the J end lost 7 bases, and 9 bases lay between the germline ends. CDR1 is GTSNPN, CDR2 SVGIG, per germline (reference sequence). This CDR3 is CAWSTGVNSPLHF. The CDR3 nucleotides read TGTGCCTGGAGTACCGGGGTAAATTCACCCCTCCACTTT.

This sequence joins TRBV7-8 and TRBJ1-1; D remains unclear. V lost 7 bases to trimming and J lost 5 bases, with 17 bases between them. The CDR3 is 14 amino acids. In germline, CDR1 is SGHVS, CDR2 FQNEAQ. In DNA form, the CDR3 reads TGTGCCAGCACCCTAACGAATAATCCAACTGAAGCTTTCTTT. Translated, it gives CASTLTNNPTEAFF. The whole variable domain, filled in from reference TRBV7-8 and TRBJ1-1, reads GAGVSQSPRYKVAKRGQDVALRCDPISGHVSLFWYQQALGQGPEFLTYFQNEAQLDKSGLPSDRFFAERPEGSVSTLKIQRTQQEDSAVYLCASTLTNNPTEAFFGQGTRLTVV.

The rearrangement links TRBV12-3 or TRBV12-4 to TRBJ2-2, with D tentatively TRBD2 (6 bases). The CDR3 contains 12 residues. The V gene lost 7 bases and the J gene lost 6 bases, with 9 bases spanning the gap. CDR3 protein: CASTSGAGELFF. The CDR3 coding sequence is TGTGCCAGCACCTCGGGGGCCGGGGAGCTGTTTTTT.

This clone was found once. The CDR3 spells CASSKGGTNEKLFF. As DNA, the CDR3 is TGTGCCAGCAGCAAAGGGGGCACTAATGAAAAACTGTTTTTT. The chain uses TRBV21-1 and TRBJ1-4; no check of the table's D call, TRBD1, against the DNA was made. TRBV21-1 is described as a pseudogene. This CDR3 contains 14 residues.

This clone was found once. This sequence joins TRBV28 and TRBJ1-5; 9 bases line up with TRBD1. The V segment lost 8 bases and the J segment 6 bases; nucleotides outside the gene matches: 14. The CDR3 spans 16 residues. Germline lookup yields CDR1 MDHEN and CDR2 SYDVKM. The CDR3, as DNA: TGTGCCAGCGGCGGGTCGGGACAGGGCAGCGGTCAGCCCCAGCATTTT. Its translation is CASGGSGQGSGQPQHF.

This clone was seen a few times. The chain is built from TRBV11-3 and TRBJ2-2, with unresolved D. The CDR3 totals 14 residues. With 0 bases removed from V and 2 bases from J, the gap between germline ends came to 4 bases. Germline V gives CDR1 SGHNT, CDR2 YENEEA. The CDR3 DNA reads TGTGCCAGCAGCTTAGACTTTAACACCGGGGAGCTGTTTTTT. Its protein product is CASSLDFNTGELFF.

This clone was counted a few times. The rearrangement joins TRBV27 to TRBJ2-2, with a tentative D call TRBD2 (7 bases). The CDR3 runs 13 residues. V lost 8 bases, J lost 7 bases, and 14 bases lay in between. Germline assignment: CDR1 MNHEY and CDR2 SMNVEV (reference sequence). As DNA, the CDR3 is TGTGCCAGCCGGGGGGCCCTCGACGGGGAGCTGTTTTTT. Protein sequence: CASRGALDGELFF.

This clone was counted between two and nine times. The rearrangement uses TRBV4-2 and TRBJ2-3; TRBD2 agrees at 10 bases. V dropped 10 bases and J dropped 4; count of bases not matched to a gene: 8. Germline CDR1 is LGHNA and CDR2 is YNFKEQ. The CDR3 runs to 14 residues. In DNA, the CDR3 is TGTGCCACACGGTCGAGCGGGGGGGCAGATACGCAGTATTTT. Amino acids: CATRSSGGADTQYF.

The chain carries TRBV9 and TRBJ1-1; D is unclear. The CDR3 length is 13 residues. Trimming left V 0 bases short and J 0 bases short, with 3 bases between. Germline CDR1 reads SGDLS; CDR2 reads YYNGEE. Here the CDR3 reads CASSVGMNTEAFF. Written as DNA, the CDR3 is TGTGCCAGCAGCGTAGGTATGAACACTGAAGCTTTCTTT.

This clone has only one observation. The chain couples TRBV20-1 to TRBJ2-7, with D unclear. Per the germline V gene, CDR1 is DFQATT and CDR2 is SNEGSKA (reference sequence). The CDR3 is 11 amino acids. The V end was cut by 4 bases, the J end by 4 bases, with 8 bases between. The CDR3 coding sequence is TGCAGTGCTACTCACGGTTACGAGCAGTACTTC. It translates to CSATHGYEQYF.

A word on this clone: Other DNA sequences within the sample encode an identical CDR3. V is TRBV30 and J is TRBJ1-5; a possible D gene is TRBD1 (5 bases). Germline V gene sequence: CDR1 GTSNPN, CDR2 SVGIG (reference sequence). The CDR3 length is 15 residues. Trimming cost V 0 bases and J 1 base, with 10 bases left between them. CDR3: CAWSVQGGSNQPQHF. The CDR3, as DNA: TGTGCCTGGAGTGTGCAGGGTGGGAGCAATCAGCCCCAGCATTTT.

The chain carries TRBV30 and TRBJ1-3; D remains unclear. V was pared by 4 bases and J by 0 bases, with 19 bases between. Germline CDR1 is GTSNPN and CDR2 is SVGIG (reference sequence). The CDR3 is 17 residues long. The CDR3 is CAWTRRQNPGSGNTIYF. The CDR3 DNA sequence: TGTGCCTGGACCCGACGGCAAAACCCGGGCTCTGGAAACACCATATATTTT. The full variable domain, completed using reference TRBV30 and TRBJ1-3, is SQTIHQWPATLVQPVGSPLSLECTVEGTSNPNLYWYRQAAGRGLQLLFYSVGIGQISSEVPQNLSASRPQDRQFILSSKKLLLSDSGFYLCAWTRRQNPGSGNTIYFGEGSWLTVV.

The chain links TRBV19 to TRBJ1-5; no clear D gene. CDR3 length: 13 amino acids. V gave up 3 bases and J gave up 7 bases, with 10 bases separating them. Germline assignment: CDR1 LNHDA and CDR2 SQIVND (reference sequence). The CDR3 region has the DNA TGTGCCAGTAGTATTCAGATCCTCCAGCCCCAGCATTTT. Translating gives CASSIQILQPQHF.

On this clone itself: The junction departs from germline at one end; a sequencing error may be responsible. CDR3 region: CASSLVRGLPSGF. In DNA form, the CDR3 reads TGTGCCAGCAGTTTGGTCAGGGGTTTGCCCTCGGGATTC. The J gene is TRBJ2-7, the V gene TRBV28; D perhaps matches TRBD1 (6 bases). The germline V gene has CDR1 MDHEN and CDR2 SYDVKM. The CDR3 loop spans 13 amino acids.

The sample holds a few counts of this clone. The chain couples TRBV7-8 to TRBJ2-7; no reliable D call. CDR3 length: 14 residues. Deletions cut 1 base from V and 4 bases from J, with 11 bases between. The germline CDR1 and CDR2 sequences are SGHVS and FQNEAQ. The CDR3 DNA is TGTGCCAGCAGCTTAGGTCGTTCAGAATACGAGCAGTACTTC. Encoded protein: CASSLGRSEYEQYF.

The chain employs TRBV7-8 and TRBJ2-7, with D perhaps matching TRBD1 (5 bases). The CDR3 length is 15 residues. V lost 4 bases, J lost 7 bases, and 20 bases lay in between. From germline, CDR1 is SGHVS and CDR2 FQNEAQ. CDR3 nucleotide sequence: TGTGCCAGCAGCTCGAGTTGGGGCCCTACTCGGGAGCAGTACTTC. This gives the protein CASSSSWGPTREQYF.

The CDR3 DNA reads as TGTGCCAGTAGAGCCGGACAGGGTATCTATGGCTACACCTTC. Encoded protein: CASRAGQGIYGYTF. This chain uses TRBV6-5 with TRBJ1-2; 8 bases line up with TRBD1. Germline CDR1 MNHEY, CDR2 SVGAGI. The CDR3 loop spans 14 amino acids. The V and J ends lost 9 bases and 4 bases, in that order; junction bases with no gene match: 10.

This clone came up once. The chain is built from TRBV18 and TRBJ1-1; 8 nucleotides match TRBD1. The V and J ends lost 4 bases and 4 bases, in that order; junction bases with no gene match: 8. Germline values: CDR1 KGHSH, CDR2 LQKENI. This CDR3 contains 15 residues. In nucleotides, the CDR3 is TGTGCCAGCTCACTTGGGACAGGCTCGGGCACTGAAGCTTTCTTT. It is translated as CASSLGTGSGTEAFF.

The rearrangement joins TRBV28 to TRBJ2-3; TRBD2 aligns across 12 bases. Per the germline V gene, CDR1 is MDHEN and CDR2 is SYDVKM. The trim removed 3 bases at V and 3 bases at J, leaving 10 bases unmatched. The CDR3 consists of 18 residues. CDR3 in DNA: TGTGCCAGCAGTTTTCACCTCTCTAGCGGGGGGGCGACAGATACGCAGTATTTT. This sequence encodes CASSFHLSSGGATDTQYF.

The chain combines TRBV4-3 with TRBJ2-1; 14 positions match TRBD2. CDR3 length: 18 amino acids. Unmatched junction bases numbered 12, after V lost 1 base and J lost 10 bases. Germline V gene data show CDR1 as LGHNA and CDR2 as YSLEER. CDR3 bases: TGCGCCAGCAGCCAAGCCCCGAGCGTTGGACTAGCGGGAGGAGAGCAGTTCTTC. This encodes CASSQAPSVGLAGGEQFF.

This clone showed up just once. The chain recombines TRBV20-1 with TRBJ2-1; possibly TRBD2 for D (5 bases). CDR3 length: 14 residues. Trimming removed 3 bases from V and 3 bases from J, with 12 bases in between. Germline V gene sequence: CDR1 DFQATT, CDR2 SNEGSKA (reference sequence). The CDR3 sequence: CSASIAIGYNEQFF. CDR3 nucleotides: TGCAGTGCTAGTATAGCGATTGGCTACAATGAGCAGTTCTTC.

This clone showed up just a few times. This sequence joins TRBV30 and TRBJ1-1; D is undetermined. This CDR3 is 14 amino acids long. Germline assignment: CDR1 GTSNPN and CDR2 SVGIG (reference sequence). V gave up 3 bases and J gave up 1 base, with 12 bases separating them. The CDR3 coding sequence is TGTGCCTGGAGACCCTTTGACAAGAACACTGAAGCTTTCTTT. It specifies CAWRPFDKNTEAFF.

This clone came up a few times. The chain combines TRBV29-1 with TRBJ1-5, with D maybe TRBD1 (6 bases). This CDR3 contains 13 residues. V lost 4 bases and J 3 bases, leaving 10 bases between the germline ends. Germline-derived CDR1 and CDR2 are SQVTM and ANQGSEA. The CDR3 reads CSVADSYNQPQHF. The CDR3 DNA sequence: TGCAGCGTTGCGGACAGTTACAATCAGCCCCAGCATTTT.